This T cell receptor (beta chain) was sequenced for a study of blood T cell repertoires in COVID-19. Study context: Both acute and convalescent COVID-19 samples were obtained from the United States, Italy and Spain. Sample material is recorded as cDNA or gDNA derived from T cells, B-cell-depleted T cells, or PBMCs.

In the original processing: Estimation of nucleated cell counts relied on the amplification of reference gene primers. Measured with immunoSEQ multiplex PCR; TCRdb has only the in-frame clones, and not every one. V, J and clone size reflect that table, while D and trimming were determined from the DNA. The sample yields under 450,000 clones, 81% seen once. The V segment lost 3 bases and the J segment 5 bases; nucleotides outside the gene matches: 3. Per the germline V gene, CDR1 is MDHEN and CDR2 is SYDVKM. The CDR3 contains 14 residues. This TCR came from a human donor with acute or convalescent COVID-19. The donor label of this sample is uncertain. The chain links TRBV28 to TRBJ2-4; 8 nucleotides align to TRBD1. The sample taken for sequencing was peripheral blood. DNA of the CDR3: TGTGCCAGCAGTTTTTGGACAGGGCAAAACATTCAGTACTTC. It specifies CASSFWTGQNIQYF.